This TCR beta chain was identified during a study of blood T cell repertoires in COVID-19. As for the study in general: In each case, the material was cDNA or gDNA derived from T cells, B-cell-depleted T cells, or PBMCs.

Profiling relied on immunoSEQ multiplex PCR, and the TCRdb table lists in-frame clones only, not all of them. The table includes 200,000 to 250,000 clones, roughly 86% detected once. The CDR3 is made up of 17 amino acids. V was clipped by 3 bases and J by 1 base, with 18 bases between them. Germline CDR1 is SEHNR and CDR2 is FQNEAQ (reference sequence). The rearrangement joins TRBV7-9 to TRBJ1-1, with D tentatively TRBD1 (5 bases). This sequence was found in a woman in her 30s who had recovered from COVID-19. Sequencing was performed on peripheral blood. CDR3 sequence: CASSFAPGTGGNTEAFF. The CDR3 DNA reads as TGTGCCAGCAGCTTTGCCCCCGGGACCGGGGGGAACACTGAAGCTTTCTTT. Together with reference TRBV7-9 and TRBJ1-1, the CDR3 gives the full variable domain: DTGVSQNPRHKITKRGQNVTFRCDPISEHNRLYWYRQTLGQGPEFLTYFQNEAQLEKSRLLSDRFSAERPKGSFSTLEIQRTEQGDSAMYLCASSFAPGTGGNTEAFFGQGTRLTVV.